This T cell receptor (beta chain) is from a study of blood T cell repertoires in COVID-19. In the study overall: Samples of COVID-19 (acute and convalescent) were obtained from the United States, Italy and Spain.

Here immunoSEQ multiplex PCR was the method, and the copy in TCRdb shows in-frame clones only, minus some. The profile shows 250,000 or so clones, about 86% of them singletons. This sequence originates from a young man with active or convalescent COVID-19. Sequencing input: peripheral blood.

CDR3 DNA: TGTGCCAGCAGTCACGGACAGGACCGATCTGAAGCTTTCTTT. Residues: CASSHGQDRSEAFF. This rearrangement joins TRBV7-2 to TRBJ1-1; 7 nucleotides match TRBD1. CDR1 and CDR2 from the germline V gene are SGHTA and FQGNSA. Trimming took 6 bases from V and 6 from J; bases not matched to a gene: 10. The CDR3 consists of 14 residues.